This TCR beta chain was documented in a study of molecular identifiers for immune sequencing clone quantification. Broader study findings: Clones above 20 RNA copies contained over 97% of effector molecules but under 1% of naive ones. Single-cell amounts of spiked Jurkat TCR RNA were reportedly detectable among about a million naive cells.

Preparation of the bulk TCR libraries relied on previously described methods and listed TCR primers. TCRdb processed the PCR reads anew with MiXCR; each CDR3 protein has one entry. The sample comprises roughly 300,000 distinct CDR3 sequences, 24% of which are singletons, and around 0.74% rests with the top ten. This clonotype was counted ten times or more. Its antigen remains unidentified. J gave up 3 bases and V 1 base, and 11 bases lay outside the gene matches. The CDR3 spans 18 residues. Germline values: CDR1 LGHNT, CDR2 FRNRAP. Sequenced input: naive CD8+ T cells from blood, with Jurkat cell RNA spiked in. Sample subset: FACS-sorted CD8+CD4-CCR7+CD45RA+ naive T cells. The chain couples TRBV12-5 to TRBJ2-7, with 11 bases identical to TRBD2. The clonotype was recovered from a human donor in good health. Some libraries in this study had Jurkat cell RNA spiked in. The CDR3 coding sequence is TGTGCTAGTGGTTTGGGTCCTAGCGGGGGGCCCGGGTACTACGAGCAGTACTTC. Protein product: CASGLGPSGGPGYYEQYF.